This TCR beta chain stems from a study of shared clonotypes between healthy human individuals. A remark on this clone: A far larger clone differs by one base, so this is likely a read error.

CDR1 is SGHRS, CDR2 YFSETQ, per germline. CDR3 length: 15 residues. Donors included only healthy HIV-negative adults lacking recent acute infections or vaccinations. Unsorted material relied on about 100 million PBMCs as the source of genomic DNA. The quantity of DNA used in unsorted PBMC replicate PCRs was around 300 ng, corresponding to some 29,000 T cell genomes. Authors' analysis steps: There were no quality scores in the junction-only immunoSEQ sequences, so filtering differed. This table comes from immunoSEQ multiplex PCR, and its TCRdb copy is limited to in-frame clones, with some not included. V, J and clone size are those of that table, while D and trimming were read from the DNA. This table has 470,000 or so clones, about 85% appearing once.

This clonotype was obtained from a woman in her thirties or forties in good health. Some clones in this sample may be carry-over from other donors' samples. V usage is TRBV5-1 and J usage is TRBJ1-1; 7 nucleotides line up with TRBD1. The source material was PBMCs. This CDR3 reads CACSADNRGNTEAFF. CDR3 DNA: TGCGCCTGCAGCGCAGACAACAGGGGGAACACTGAAGCTTTCTTT.